This T cell receptor beta chain derives from a study of cytomegalovirus exposure and HLA in healthy donors. Separate from the roughly 670-subject first cohort, the roughly 120-subject validation cohort was the one that the donors belonged to. Method: immunoSEQ multiplex PCR; TCRdb's copy keeps in-frame clones and lacks some. The sample comprises over 120,000 clones, approximately 89% of which are singletons, and roughly 9.3% rests with the top ten. This CDR3 is 17 amino acids long. Germline CDR1 LNHNV, CDR2 YYDKDF (reference sequence). The V and J ends lost 0 bases and 0 bases respectively, with 12 bases between them.

This TCR was sampled from a woman under 30 in good health and CMV-seropositive. Sequenced material: PBMCs. The rearrangement links TRBV15 to TRBJ1-3; unclear D gene. CDR3 sequence: CATSRDGTGSSGNTIYF. CDR3 sequence (DNA): TGTGCCACCAGCAGAGATGGAACGGGGAGCTCTGGAAACACCATATATTTT. Drawing the rest from reference TRBV15 and TRBJ1-3, the complete variable domain is DAMVIQNPRYQVTQFGKPVTLSCSQTLNHNVMYWYQQKSSQAPKLLFHYYDKDFNNEADTPDNFQSRRPNTSFCFLDIRSPGLGDTAMYLCATSRDGTGSSGNTIYFGEGSWLTVV.